The subject of this entry is one T cell receptor (beta chain). Its target is unknown. J lost 3 bases, V lost 5 bases, and 4 bases had no gene match. Looked up from germline, CDR1 is SQVTM and CDR2 is ANQGSEA. This CDR3 comprises 14 residues. This record comes from a study of T cells in Graves' hyperthyroidism and ophthalmopathy. Notes on the study in general: Ophthalmopathy cases were set apart from stable hyperthyroidism by a 13 V-J model. Most thyroid clonotypes that were expanded above 0.001 also turned up in blood.

What was amplified from RNA transcripts were TCR beta CDR3 regions. The HTBI primer set served for first-round RT-PCR of the TCR CDR3. A single record per CDR3 protein comes from TCRdb applying MiXCR to the multiplex PCR reads. The sample consists of about 640,000 distinct CDR3 sequences, just under 45% of them appearing once. This TCR was sampled from an adult man with Graves' disease, either hyperthyroidism or ophthalmopathy (not recorded which). Specimen: peripheral blood or thyroid tissue (not recorded which). The rearrangement uses TRBV29-1 and TRBJ1-4, with 9 bases identical to TRBD1. The CDR3 here is CSVMGQGSNEKLFF. The CDR3 DNA follows: TGCAGCGTTATGGGACAGGGCTCTAATGAAAAACTGTTTTTT.